The present T cell receptor beta chain was sequenced within a study of monozygotic twins with inflammatory bowel disease. Study-level points and caveats: Fewer shared clonotypes with others were found in IBD patients than in healthy twins, especially with disease activity. Some repertoire variability may stem from patients' differing immunosuppressive treatments. The authors could not tell different T cell subtypes apart. With inverse Simpson as the measure, TCRbeta diversity was lower in IBD patients than in healthy co-twins.

CDR1 and CDR2 (germline): DFQATT, SNEGSKA (reference sequence). The CDR3 consists of 13 residues. With regard to this clonotype: Its specificity is not known.

TCRdb re-called the 5' RACE reads and gives one entry per CDR3 protein, without DNA. With under 150,000 distinct CDR3 sequences in the sample, the ten largest clones hold roughly 2.5%. The chain has TRBV20-1 and TRBJ1-5; with no DNA, the TCRdb D assignment of TRBD1 cannot be verified. The sample was blood. The source is a human donor with ulcerative colitis or Crohn's disease, or a healthy co-twin of an affected twin (not recorded which). CDR3 protein: CSARRTGNQPQHF.